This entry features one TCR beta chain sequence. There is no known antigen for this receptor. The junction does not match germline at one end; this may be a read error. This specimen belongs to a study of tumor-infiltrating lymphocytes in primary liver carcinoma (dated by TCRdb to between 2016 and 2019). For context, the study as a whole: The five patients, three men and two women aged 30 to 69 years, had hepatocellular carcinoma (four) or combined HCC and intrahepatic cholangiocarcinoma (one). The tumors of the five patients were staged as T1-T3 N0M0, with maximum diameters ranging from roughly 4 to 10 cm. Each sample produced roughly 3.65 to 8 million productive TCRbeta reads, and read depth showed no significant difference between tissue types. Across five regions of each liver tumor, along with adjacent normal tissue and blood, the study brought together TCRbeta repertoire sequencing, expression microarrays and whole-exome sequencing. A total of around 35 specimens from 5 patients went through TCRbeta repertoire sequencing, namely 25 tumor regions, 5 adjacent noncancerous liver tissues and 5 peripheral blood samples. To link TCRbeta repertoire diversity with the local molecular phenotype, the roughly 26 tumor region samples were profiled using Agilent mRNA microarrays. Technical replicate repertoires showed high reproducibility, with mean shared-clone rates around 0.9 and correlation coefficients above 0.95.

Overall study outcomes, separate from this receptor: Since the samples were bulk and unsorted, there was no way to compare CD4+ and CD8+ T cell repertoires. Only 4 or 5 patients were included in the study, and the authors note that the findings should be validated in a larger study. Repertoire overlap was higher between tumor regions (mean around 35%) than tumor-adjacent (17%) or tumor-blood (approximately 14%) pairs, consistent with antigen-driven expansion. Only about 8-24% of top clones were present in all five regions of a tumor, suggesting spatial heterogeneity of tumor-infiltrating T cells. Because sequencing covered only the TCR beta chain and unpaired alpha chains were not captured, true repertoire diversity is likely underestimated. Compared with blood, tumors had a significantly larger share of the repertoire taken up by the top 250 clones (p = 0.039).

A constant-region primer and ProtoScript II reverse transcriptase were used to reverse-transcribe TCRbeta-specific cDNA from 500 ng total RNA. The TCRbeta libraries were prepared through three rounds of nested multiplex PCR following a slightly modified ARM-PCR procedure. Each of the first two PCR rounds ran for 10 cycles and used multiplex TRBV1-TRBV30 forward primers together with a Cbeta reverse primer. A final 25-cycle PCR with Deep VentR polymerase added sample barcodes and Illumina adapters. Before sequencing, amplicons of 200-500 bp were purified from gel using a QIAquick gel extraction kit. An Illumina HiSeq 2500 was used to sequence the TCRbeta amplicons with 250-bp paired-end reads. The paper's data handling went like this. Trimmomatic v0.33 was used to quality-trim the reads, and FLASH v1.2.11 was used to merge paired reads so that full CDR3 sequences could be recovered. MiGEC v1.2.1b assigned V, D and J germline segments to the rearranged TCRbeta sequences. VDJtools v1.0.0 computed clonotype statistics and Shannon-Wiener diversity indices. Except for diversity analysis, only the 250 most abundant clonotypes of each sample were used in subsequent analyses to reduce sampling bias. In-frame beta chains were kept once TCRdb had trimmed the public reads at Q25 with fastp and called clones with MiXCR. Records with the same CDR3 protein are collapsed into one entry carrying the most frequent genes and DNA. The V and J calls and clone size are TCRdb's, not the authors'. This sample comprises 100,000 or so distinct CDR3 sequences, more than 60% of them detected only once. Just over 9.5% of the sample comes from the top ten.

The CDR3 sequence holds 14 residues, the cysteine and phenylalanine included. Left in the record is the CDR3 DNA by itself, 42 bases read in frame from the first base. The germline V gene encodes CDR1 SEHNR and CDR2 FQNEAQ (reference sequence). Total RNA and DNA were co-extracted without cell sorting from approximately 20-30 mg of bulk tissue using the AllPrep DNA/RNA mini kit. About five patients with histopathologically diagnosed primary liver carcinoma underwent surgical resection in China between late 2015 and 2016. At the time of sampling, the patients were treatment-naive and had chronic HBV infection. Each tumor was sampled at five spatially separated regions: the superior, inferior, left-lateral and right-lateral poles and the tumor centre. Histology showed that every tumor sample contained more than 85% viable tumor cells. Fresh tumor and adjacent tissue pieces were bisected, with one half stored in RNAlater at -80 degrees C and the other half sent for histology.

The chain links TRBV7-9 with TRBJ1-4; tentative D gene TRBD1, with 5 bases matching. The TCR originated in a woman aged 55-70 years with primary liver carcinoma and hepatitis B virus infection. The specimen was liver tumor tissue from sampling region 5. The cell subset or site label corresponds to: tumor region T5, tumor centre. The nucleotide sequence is TGTGCCAGCAGCTTAGCGGGGCAGAATGAAGAGCTGTTCTTT. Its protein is CASSLAGQNEELFF. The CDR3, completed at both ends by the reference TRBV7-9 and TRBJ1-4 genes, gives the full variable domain DTGVSQNPRHKITKRGQNVTFRCDPISEHNRLYWYRQTLGQGPEFLTYFQNEAQLEKSRLLSDRFSAERPKGSFSTLEIQRTEQGDSAMYLCASSLAGQNEELFFGSGTQLSVL.